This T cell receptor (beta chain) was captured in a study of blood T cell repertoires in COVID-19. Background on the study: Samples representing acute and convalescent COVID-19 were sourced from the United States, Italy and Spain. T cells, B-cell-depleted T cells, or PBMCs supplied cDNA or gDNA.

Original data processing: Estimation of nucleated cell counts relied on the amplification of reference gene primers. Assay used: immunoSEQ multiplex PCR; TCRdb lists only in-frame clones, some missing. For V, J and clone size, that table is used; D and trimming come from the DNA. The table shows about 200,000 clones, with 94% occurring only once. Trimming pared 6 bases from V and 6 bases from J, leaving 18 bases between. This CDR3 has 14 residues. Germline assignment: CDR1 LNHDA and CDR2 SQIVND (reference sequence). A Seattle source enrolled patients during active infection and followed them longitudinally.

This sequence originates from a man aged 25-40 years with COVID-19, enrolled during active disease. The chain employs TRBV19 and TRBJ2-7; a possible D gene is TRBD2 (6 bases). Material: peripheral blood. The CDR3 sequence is CASRESAQAGEQYF. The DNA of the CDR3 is TGTGCCAGTAGGGAAAGCGCCCAAGCGGGCGAGCAGTACTTC. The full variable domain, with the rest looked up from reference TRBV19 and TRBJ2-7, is DGGITQSPKYLFRKEGQNVTLSCEQNLNHDAMYWYRQDPGQGLRLIYYSQIVNDFQKGDIAEGYSVSREKKESFPLTVTSAQKNPTAFYLCASRESAQAGEQYFGPGTRLTVT.